The clone carrying this TCR beta chain was counted ten times or more. CDR3 length equals 14 residues. V gave up 7 bases and J gave up 3 bases, with 15 bases separating them. This sample is drawn from a study of regulatory T cells in long-lasting Graves disease. Background on the study: Graves' patients, diagnosed recently, had received antithyroid drugs under 3 months.

The time point here: newly diagnosed GD, antithyroid drugs for less than 3 months. The TCR library was made from RNA extracted from PBMCs. Roughly 9.8 milliliters of peripheral blood went into EDTA tubes. For TCR beta, libraries came from iRepertoire HTBI primers and Arm-PCR of CDR3 regions. TCRdb re-analysed the multiplex PCR reads in MiXCR, keeping a single row per CDR3 protein. The sample holds some 250,000 distinct CDR3 sequences, 15% to 20% seen once. V gene TRBV12-3 or TRBV12-4 combines with J gene TRBJ1-2; D is unclear. This sequence was found in a female donor with Graves disease. The specimen was peripheral blood mononuclear cells (PBMCs), collected at new diagnosis, from a patient treated with antithyroid drugs. CDR3 nucleotide sequence: TGTGCCAGCACCCTACTCCCCGCAGACTATGGCTACACCTTC. Its translation: CASTLLPADYGYTF.